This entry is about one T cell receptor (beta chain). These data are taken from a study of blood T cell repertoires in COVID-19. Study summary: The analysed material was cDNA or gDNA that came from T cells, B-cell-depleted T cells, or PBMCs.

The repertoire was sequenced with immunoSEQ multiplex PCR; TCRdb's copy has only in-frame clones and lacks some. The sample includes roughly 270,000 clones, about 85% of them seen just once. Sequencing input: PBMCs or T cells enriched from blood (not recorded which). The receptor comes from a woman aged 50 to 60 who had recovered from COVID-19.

The CDR3 DNA sequence: TGTGCCAGCAGTTACGACAGCGGGACAGGGGACAATGAGCAGTTCTTC. Its translation: CASSYDSGTGDNEQFF. The chain couples TRBV27 to TRBJ2-1; 10 nucleotides align to TRBD1. This CDR3 spans 16 amino acids. Germline trimming cut 4 bases from V and 5 bases from J; bases unmatched to any gene: 8. CDR1 is MNHEY and CDR2 is SMNVEV in the germline V gene (reference sequence).